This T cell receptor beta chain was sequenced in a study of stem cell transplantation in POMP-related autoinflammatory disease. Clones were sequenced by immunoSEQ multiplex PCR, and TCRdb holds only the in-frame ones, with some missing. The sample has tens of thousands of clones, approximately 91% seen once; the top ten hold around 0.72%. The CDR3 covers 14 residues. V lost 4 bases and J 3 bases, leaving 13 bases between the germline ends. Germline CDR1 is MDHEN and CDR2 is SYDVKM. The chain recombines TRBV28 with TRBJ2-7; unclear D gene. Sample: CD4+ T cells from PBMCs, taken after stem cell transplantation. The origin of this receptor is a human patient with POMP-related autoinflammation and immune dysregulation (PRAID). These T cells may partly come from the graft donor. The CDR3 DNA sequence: TGTGCCAGCAGTTGGAGAAGAAAGGTCTACGAGCAGTACTTC. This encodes CASSWRRKVYEQYF.